The clone carrying this TCR beta chain was counted many times. Its matching antigen is unknown. This sample is part of a study of liver allograft versus peripheral blood T cells. Study-level background: Transplanted livers and recipients' peripheral blood had their T cell receptor repertoires compared. Overall study findings and caveats: Liver allograft T cell receptor repertoires were reported to differ from peripheral blood repertoires.

V was pared by 0 bases and J by 9 bases, with 9 bases between. Germline-derived CDR1 and CDR2 are SGHAT and FQNNGV. The CDR3 covers 14 residues. TCRdb processed the reads anew with MiXCR; each CDR3 protein has one entry. The sample has 7,900 or so distinct CDR3 sequences, around 20% seen once. This clonotype was sampled from a human patient who had a liver transplant. Certain T cells may be donor cells from the graft. The chain has TRBV11-2 and TRBJ1-6, with D possibly TRBD1 on 5 matching bases. The CDR3 DNA is TGTGCCAGCAGCTTAGAGACAGTGGCTTCACCCCTCCACTTT. Amino acid sequence: CASSLETVASPLHF.